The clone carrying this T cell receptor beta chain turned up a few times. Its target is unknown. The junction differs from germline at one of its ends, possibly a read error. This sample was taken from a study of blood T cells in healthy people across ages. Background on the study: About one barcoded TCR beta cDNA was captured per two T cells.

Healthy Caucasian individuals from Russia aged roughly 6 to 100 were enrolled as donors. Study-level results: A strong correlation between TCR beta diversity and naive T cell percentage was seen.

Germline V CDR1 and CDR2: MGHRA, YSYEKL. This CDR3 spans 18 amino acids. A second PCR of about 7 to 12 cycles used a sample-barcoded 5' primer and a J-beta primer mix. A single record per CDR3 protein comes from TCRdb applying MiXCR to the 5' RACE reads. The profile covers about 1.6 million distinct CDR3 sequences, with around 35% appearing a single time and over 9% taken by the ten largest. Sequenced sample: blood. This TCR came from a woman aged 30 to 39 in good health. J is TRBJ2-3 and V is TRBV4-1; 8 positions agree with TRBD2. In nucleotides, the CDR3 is TGCACCAGCAGCCAAGGGATAGCGGGACTCCTAAACCGAGATACGCAGTATTTT. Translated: CTSSQGIAGLLNRDTQYF.